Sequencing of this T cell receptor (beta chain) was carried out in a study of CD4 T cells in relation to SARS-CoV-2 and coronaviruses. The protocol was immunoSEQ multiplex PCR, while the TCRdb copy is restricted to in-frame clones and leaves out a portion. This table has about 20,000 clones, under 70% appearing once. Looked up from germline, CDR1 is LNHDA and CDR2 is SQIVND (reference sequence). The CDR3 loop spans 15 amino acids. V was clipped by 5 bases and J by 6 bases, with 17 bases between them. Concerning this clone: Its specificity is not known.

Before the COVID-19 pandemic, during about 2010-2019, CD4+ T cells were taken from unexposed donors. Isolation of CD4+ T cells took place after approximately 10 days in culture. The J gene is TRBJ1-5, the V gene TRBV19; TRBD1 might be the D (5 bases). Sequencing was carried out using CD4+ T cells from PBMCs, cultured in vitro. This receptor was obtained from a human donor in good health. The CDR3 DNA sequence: TGTGCCAGTAGTGCCCAGGGAGGGGAGGGTCAGCCCCAGCATTTT. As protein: CASSAQGGEGQPQHF. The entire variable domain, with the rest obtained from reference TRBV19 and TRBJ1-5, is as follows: DGGITQSPKYLFRKEGQNVTLSCEQNLNHDAMYWYRQDPGQGLRLIYYSQIVNDFQKGDIAEGYSVSREKKESFPLTVTSAQKNPTAFYLCASSAQGGEGQPQHFGDGTRLSIL.